These T cell receptor beta chains were read from a single sample in a study of Ad26.COV2.S vaccination and SARS-CoV-2 variants. TCRdb's copy holds only in-frame clones and misses some; the assay was immunoSEQ multiplex PCR. The sample records under 150,000 clones, roughly 90% being singletons. Sequencing was performed on peripheral blood, taken after recovery from COVID-19. The receptors shown here come from a human donor who had recovered from COVID-19. CDR3s include the opening cysteine and the closing phenylalanine or tryptophan. A D gene is named only where the DNA matches it firmly. Expanded clones are given a class, and other clones once, few, many or no size at all.

v_call	d_call	clone_size	j_call	cdr3_aa	cdr3_nt
TRBV5-4	.	.	TRBJ2-5	CASSSRGLGETQYF	TGTGCCAGCAGCTCCCGGGGCTTGGGAGAGACCCAGTACTTC
TRBV15	TRBD1	.	TRBJ2-3	CATSRGDRGSTDTQYF	TGTGCCACCAGCAGAGGGGACAGGGGGTCAACAGATACGCAGTATTTT
TRBV3-1/TRBV3-2	.	once	TRBJ1-6	CASSQDLSDSPLHF	TGTGCCAGCAGCCAAGATTTGAGTGATTCACCCCTCCACTTT
TRBV2	TRBD1	once	TRBJ2-1	CASSDDRGLGNEQFF	TGTGCCAGCAGTGACGACAGGGGGCTCGGCAATGAGCAGTTCTTC
TRBV7-2	.	.	TRBJ1-2	CASSPDGREIYGYTF	TGTGCCAGCAGCCCAGACGGCAGGGAAATCTATGGCTACACCTTC
TRBV2	.	.	TRBJ1-1	CASKVNTEAFF	TGTGCCAGCAAGGTGAACACTGAAGCTTTCTTT
TRBV29-1	TRBD1	.	TRBJ1-1	CSVQGDILRTEAFF	TGCAGCGTCCAGGGGGACATTCTTCGCACTGAAGCTTTCTTT
TRBV7-8	.	.	TRBJ2-5	CASSLGRARQQETQYF	TGTGCCAGCAGCTTAGGAAGGGCCAGGCAACAAGAGACCCAGTACTTC
TRBV30	TRBD1	few	TRBJ1-1	CAWSPPDRVGSEAFF	TGTGCCTGGAGTCCCCCGGACAGGGTGGGCTCTGAAGCTTTCTTT
TRBV9	.	.	TRBJ1-2	CASSKRRDSGGYTF	TGTGCCAGCAGCAAACGTCGGGACTCCGGTGGCTACACCTTC
TRBV5-6	TRBD1	.	TRBJ2-3	CASRGGTGGDTQYF	TGTGCCAGCAGAGGTGGGACAGGGGGCGATACGCAGTATTTT
TRBV7-9	.	.	TRBJ2-7	CASSPGGYEQYF	TGTGCCAGCAGCCCAGGAGGGTACGAGCAGTACTTC
TRBV4-3	TRBD2	.	TRBJ2-3	CASSQDLAGGPTDTQYF	TGCGCCAGCAGCCAAGATCTAGCGGGGGGGCCTACAGATACGCAGTATTTT
TRBV11-2	.	.	TRBJ2-2	CASSLGPGVITGELFF	TGTGCCAGCAGCTTGGGGCCAGGGGTAATAACCGGGGAGCTGTTTTTT
TRBV12-3/TRBV12-4	TRBD1	.	TRBJ1-1	CASERGLNTEAFF	TGTGCCAGCGAAAGGGGGCTGAACACTGAAGCTTTCTTT
TRBV5-1	.	.	TRBJ1-2	CASSFTQVGFPSGGYTF	TGCGCCAGCAGCTTCACGCAGGTCGGTTTCCCCTCGGGCGGCTACACCTTC
TRBV18	TRBD1	.	TRBJ1-6	CASSPHRGDNSPLHF	TGTGCCAGCTCACCGCACAGGGGAGATAATTCACCCCTCCACTTT
TRBV29-1	.	.	TRBJ2-7	CSVVTEAYEQYF	TGCAGCGTGGTGACAGAAGCCTACGAGCAGTACTTC
TRBV12-3/TRBV12-4	.	.	TRBJ2-7	CASSSAGEQYF	TGTGCCAGCAGCTCGGCAGGCGAGCAGTACTTC
TRBV6-2/TRBV6-3	.	.	TRBJ2-3	CASSPGPRQLGTDTQYF	TGTGCCAGCAGCCCCGGCCCTAGGCAACTGGGGACAGATACGCAGTATTTT
TRBV9	.	.	TRBJ1-3	CASSVDGHSGNTIYF	TGTGCCAGCAGCGTAGACGGGCACTCTGGAAACACCATATATTTT
TRBV10-3	TRBD2	.	TRBJ2-7	CAISVTSGGAYEQYF	TGTGCCATCAGTGTGACTAGCGGGGGGGCCTACGAGCAGTACTTC
TRBV19	.	.	TRBJ2-7	CASSAGRNEQYF	TGTGCCAGTAGTGCCGGACGGAACGAGCAGTACTTC
TRBV30	.	.	TRBJ1-1	CAWRRAIYGTEAFF	TGTGCCTGGAGACGGGCTATCTATGGCACTGAAGCTTTCTTT
TRBV10-2	.	.	TRBJ2-5	CASNPQVTGIGAQYF	TGCGCCAGCAACCCCCAGGTGACAGGTATAGGGGCCCAGTACTTC
TRBV15	.	.	TRBJ1-1	CATSSTYRVGTEAFF	TGTGCCACCAGCAGTACATACAGGGTAGGCACTGAAGCTTTCTTT
TRBV19	TRBD1	once	TRBJ1-5	CASGTGYQPQHF	TGTGCCAGTGGGACAGGCTATCAGCCCCAGCATTTT
TRBV11-3	.	.	TRBJ2-1	CASSLDTAQGNNEQFF	TGTGCCAGCAGCTTAGATACGGCTCAGGGGAACAATGAGCAGTTCTTC
TRBV27	.	.	TRBJ2-5	CASRETQYF	TGTGCCAGCAGAGAGACCCAGTACTTC
TRBV12-5	TRBD2	.	TRBJ2-3	CASGLGDYLTDTQYF	TGTGCTAGTGGTTTGGGGGACTACCTCACAGATACGCAGTATTTT
TRBV28	.	.	TRBJ2-5	CASHSRGSRQETQYF	TGTGCCAGCCATTCGCGGGGTAGTAGGCAAGAGACCCAGTACTTC
TRBV7-9	.	.	TRBJ1-3	CASSSYAAAGNTIYF	TGTGCCAGCAGCTCCTATGCGGCGGCTGGAAACACCATATATTTT
TRBV10-3	TRBD2	.	TRBJ2-1	CAIRGGGATGPYNEQFF	TGTGCCATCAGGGGCGGGGGGGCCACGGGCCCCTACAATGAGCAGTTCTTC
TRBV9	.	.	TRBJ2-1	CASTAGVGGYSEQFF	TGTGCCAGCACCGCGGGTGTGGGGGGCTATTCTGAGCAGTTCTTC
TRBV3-1/TRBV3-2	.	.	TRBJ1-1	CASSQVVTGVAEAFF	TGTGCCAGCAGCCAAGTTGTGACCGGGGTCGCTGAAGCTTTCTTT
TRBV5-1	.	.	TRBJ2-7	CASSFQEAFSYEQYF	TGCGCCAGCAGCTTTCAAGAGGCTTTCTCCTACGAGCAGTACTTC
TRBV9	.	.	TRBJ1-1	CASSAGHFTLNTEAFF	TGTGCCAGCAGCGCCGGACACTTTACGCTTAACACTGAAGCTTTCTTT
TRBV9	.	.	TRBJ2-2	CASSPRPGGELFF	TGTGCCAGCAGCCCCCGGCCGGGCGGGGAGCTGTTTTTT
TRBV30	.	.	TRBJ2-3	CAWRMAGSTDTQYF	TGTGCCTGGAGGATGGCAGGGAGCACAGATACGCAGTATTTT
TRBV3-1/TRBV3-2	TRBD2	.	TRBJ2-7	CASSQDRASGYEQYF	TGTGCCAGCAGCCAAGATCGGGCTAGCGGCTACGAGCAGTACTTC
TRBV11-2	.	.	TRBJ1-3	CASSFNPSSGNTIYF	TGTGCCAGCAGCTTTAATCCGAGCTCTGGAAACACCATATATTTT
TRBV9	.	.	TRBJ1-3	CASRGYGNTIYF	TGTGCCAGCAGGGGTTACGGAAACACCATATATTTT
TRBV19	TRBD2	.	TRBJ2-2	CATETSGGVGELFF	TGTGCCACTGAGACTAGCGGGGGTGTCGGGGAGCTGTTTTTT
TRBV6-5	TRBD1	.	TRBJ2-7	CASHGQGAYEQYF	TGTGCCAGCCACGGACAGGGGGCCTACGAGCAGTACTTC
TRBV7-2	.	.	TRBJ1-1	CASSLAVDFEAFF	TGTGCCAGCAGCTTAGCGGTCGATTTTGAAGCTTTCTTT
TRBV11-2	.	.	TRBJ2-5	CASRSPGFSTQETQYF	TGTGCCAGCAGGTCACCCGGGTTTTCTACCCAAGAGACCCAGTACTTC
TRBV2	TRBD1	.	TRBJ1-2	CARRGQGGYGYTF	TGTGCCAGGAGGGGACAGGGAGGCTATGGCTACACCTTC
TRBV19	TRBD1	.	TRBJ1-3	CASSRSRTGTGNTIYF	TGTGCCAGTAGTCGATCCCGGACAGGGACTGGAAACACCATATATTTT
TRBV7-2	.	.	TRBJ1-2	CASSLALTAYGYTF	TGTGCCAGCAGCTTAGCGTTAACAGCTTATGGCTACACCTTC
TRBV9	TRBD1	.	TRBJ1-1	CASSGFDRGTEAFF	TGTGCCAGCAGCGGCTTCGACAGGGGGACTGAAGCTTTCTTT
TRBV19	TRBD1	.	TRBJ2-2	CASSLGQGSTGELFF	TGTGCCAGTAGCCTAGGACAGGGAAGCACCGGGGAGCTGTTTTTT
TRBV10-2	.	.	TRBJ1-5	CASTGQFPSNQPQHF	TGCGCCAGCACCGGACAGTTCCCAAGCAATCAGCCCCAGCATTTT
TRBV2	.	.	TRBJ1-5	CASSDPGRKNQPQHF	TGTGCCAGCAGTGACCCCGGGAGGAAGAATCAGCCCCAGCATTTT
TRBV4-1	.	.	TRBJ1-2	CASSQGFGAAYGYTF	TGCGCCAGCAGCCAAGGATTCGGGGCCGCCTATGGCTACACCTTC
TRBV18	TRBD2	.	TRBJ2-1	CASSPKGTSGGDNEQFF	TGTGCCAGCTCACCAAAAGGGACTAGCGGGGGGGACAATGAGCAGTTCTTC
TRBV9	TRBD1	once	TRBJ2-1	CASSVMGQTYNEQFF	TGTGCCAGCAGCGTAATGGGACAGACGTACAATGAGCAGTTCTTC
TRBV28	.	.	TRBJ2-3	CASSLQSLSDTQYF	TGTGCCAGCAGTTTACAGTCCCTCAGCGATACGCAGTATTTT
TRBV30	TRBD2	.	TRBJ2-1	CAWSASPGGSSYNEQFF	TGTGCCTGGAGTGCTTCTCCGGGGGGGAGCTCCTACAATGAGCAGTTCTTC
TRBV11-3	.	.	TRBJ2-7	CASSSRGQRDEQYF	TGTGCCAGCAGCTCAAGAGGGCAGCGGGACGAGCAGTACTTC